By sample fraction, the clone carrying this TCR beta chain is medium-sized. Blood genomic DNA input for TRB amplification was 250-500 ng. Multiplex PCR with BIOMED2 TRB-A/B primer pools amplified TRB rearrangements. TCRdb itself ran the multiplex PCR reads through MiXCR, one entry per CDR3 protein. This table holds approximately 6,700 distinct CDR3 sequences, about 22% found once. J gave up 0 bases and V 0 bases, and 3 bases lay outside the gene matches. The CDR3 is made up of 16 amino acids. Germline CDR1 reads LNHDA; CDR2 reads SQIVND (reference sequence). This record belongs to a study of T and B cells in COVID-19 patients. Overall study: In the active-infection cohort, about 90% of the roughly 20 patients had comorbidities linked to unfavorable COVID-19 outcome.

The chain joins TRBV19 to TRBJ2-3; 7 bases are a match to TRBD1. The sequencing input was blood. The sequence was collected from a human donor who had recovered from COVID-19. CDR3 nucleotide sequence: TGTGCCAGTAGTATAGAGGGACAGCTTAGCACAGATACGCAGTATTTT. Translation: CASSIEGQLSTDTQYF.